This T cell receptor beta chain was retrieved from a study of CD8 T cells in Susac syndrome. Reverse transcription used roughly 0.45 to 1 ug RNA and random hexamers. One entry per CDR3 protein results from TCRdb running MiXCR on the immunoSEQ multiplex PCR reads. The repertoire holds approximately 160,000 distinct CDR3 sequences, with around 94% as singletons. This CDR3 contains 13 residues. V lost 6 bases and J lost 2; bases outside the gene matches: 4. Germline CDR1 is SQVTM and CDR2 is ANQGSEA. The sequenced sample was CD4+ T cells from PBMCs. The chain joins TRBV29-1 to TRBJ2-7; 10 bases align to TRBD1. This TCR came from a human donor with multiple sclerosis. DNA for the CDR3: TGCAGCGTGACAGGGGGCGCAGCCTACGAGCAGTACTTC. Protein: CSVTGGAAYEQYF.